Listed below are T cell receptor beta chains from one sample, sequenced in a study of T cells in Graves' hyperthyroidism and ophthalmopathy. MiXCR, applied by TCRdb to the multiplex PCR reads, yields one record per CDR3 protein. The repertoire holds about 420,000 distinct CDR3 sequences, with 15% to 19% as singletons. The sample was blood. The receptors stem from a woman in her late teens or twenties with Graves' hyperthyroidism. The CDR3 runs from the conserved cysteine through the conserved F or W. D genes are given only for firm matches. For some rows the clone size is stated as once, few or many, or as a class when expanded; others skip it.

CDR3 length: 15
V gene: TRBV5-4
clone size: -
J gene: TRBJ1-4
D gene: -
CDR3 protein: CASSADGTGREKLFF
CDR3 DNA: TGTGCCAGCAGCGCTGACGGAACAGGCAGAGAAAAACTGTTTTTT

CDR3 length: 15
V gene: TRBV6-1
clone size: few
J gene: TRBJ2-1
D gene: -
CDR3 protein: CASSRRLALYNEQFF
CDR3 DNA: TGTGCCAGCAGCAGGAGGCTAGCCCTTTACAATGAGCAGTTCTTC

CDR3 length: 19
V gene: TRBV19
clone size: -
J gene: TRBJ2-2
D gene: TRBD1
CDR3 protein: CASSIRDRGLAVFSGELFF
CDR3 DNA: TGTGCCAGTAGTATTAGGGACAGGGGACTCGCGGTTTTCTCCGGGGAGCTGTTTTTT

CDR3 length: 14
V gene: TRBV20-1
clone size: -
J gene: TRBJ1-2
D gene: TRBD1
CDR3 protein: CSASGQGARYGYTF
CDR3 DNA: TGCAGTGCTAGCGGACAGGGGGCTAGATATGGCTACACCTTC

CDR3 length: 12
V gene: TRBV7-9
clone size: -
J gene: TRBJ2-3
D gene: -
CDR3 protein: CASTLDTAYQYF
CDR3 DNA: TGTGCCAGCACCCTAGACACTGCTTACCAGTATTTT

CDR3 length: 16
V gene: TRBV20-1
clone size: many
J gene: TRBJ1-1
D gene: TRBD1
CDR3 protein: CSARGSPISGGPKEIF
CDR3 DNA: TGCAGTGCTAGAGGTTCACCAATCTCAGGGGGCCCTAAGGAAATCTTT

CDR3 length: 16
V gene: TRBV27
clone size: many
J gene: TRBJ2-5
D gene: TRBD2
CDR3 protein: CASSSTAGEYQETQYF
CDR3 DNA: TGTGCCAGCAGTTCGACAGCGGGGGAGTACCAAGAGACCCAGTACTTC

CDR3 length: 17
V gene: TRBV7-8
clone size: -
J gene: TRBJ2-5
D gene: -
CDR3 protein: CASSPFRPATTQETQYF
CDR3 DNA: TGTGCCAGCAGTCCCTTTCGACCGGCGACCACCCAAGAGACCCAGTACTTC

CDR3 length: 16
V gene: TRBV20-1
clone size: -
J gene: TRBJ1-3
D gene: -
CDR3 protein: CSARSGGGFSGNTIYF
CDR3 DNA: TGCAGTGCTAGAAGCGGGGGGGGGTTCTCTGGAAACACCATATATTTT

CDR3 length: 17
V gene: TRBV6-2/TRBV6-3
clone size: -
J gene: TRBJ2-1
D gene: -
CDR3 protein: CASSYLRTPLTYNEQFF
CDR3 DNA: TGTGCCAGCAGTTATTTGAGAACACCACTTACATACAATGAGCAGTTCTTC

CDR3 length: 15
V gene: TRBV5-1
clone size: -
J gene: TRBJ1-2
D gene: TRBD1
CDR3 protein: CASSWTGTEDYGYTF
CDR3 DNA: TGCGCCAGCAGCTGGACCGGGACAGAAGATTATGGCTACACCTTC

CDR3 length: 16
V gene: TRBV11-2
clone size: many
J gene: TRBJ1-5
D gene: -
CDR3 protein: CASSPARADSNQPQHF
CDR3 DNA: TGTGCCAGCAGCCCAGCGCGGGCGGATAGCAATCAGCCCCAGCATTTT

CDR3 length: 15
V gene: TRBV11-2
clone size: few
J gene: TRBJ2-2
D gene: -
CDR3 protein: CASRPITSNTGELFF
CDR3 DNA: TGTGCCAGCAGACCAATCACCTCGAACACCGGGGAGCTGTTTTTT

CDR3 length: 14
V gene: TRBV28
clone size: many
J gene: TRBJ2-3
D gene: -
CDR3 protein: CASSLTVSTDTQYF
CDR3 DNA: TGTGCCAGCAGTTTAACAGTAAGCACAGATACGCAGTATTTT

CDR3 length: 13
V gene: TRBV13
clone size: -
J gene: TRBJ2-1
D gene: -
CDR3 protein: CASSLVANNEQFF
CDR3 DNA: TGTGCCAGCAGCTTAGTCGCCAACAATGAGCAGTTCTTC

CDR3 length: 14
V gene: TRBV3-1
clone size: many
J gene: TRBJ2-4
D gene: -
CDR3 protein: CASSQVGGQNIQYF
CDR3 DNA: TGTGCCAGCAGCCAAGTTGGCGGGCAAAACATTCAGTACTTC

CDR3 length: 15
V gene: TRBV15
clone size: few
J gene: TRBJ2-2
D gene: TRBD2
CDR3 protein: CATSLGTMNTGELFF
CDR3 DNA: TGTGCCACCAGCTTAGGGACTATGAACACCGGGGAGCTGTTTTTT

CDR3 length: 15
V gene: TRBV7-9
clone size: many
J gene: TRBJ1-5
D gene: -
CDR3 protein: CASSLGAGENQPQHF
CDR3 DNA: TGTGCCAGCAGCTTAGGGGCAGGGGAAAATCAGCCCCAGCATTTT

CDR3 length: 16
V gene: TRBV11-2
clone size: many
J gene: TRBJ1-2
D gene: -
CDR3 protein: CASSSTLRDGGLGYTF
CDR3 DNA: TGTGCCAGCAGCTCCACGCTAAGGGACGGCGGCCTTGGCTACACCTTC

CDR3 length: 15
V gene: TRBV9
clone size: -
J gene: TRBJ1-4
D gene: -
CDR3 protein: CASSVRGQFNEKLFF
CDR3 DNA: TGTGCCAGCAGCGTAAGAGGACAGTTTAATGAAAAACTGTTTTTT

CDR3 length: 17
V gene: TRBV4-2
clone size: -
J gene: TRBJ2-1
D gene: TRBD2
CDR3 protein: CASSQRAGVGPVGEQFF
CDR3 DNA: TGTGCCAGCAGCCAAAGAGCGGGAGTTGGCCCCGTCGGTGAGCAGTTCTTC

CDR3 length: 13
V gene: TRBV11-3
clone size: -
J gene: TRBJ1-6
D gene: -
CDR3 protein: CASSLQGQSPLHF
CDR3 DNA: TGTGCCAGCAGCTTACAGGGACAATCACCCCTCCACTTT

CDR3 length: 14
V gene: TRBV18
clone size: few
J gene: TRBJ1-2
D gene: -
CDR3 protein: CASSPTEGNYGYTF
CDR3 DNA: TGTGCCAGCTCACCGACCGAGGGGAACTATGGCTACACCTTC

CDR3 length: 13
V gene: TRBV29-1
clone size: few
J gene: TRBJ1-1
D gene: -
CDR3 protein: CSVDRAGNTEAFF
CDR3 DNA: TGCAGCGTTGATAGGGCGGGGAACACTGAAGCTTTCTTT

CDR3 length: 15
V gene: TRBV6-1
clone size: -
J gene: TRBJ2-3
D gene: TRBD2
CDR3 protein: CASSAGTSDTDTQYF
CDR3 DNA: TGTGCCAGCAGTGCCGGGACTAGCGATACAGATACGCAGTATTTT

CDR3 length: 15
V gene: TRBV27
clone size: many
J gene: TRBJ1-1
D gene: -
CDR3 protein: CASSLRRGRDTEAFF
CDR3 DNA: TGTGCCAGCAGTTTAAGGAGAGGGAGGGACACTGAAGCTTTCTTT

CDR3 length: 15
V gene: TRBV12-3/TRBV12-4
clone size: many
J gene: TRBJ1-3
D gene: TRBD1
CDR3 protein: CASSLEGTGGNTIYF
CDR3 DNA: TGTGCCAGCAGTTTAGAAGGGACAGGGGGAAACACCATATATTTT

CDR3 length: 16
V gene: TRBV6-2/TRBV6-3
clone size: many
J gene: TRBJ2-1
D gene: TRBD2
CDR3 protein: CASSYSRRGIYNEQFF
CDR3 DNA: TGTGCCAGCAGTTACTCCAGGCGGGGGATTTACAATGAGCAGTTCTTC

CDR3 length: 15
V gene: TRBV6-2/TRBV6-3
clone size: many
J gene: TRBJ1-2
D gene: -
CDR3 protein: CASSYEWRDNYGYTF
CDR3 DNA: TGTGCCAGCAGTTATGAGTGGCGGGACAACTATGGCTACACCTTC

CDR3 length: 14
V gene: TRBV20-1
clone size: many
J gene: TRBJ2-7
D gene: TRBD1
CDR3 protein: CSAIRTGGTYEQYF
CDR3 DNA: TGCAGTGCTATTCGGACAGGGGGGACCTACGAGCAGTACTTC

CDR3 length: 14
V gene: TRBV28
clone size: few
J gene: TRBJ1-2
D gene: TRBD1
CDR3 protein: CASSPRTGVYGYTF
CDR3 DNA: TGTGCCAGCAGTCCTCGGACAGGGGTTTATGGCTACACCTTC

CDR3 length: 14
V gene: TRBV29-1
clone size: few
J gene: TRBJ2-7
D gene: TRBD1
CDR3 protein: CSVRTGTGDYEQYF
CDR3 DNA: TGCAGCGTGAGGACCGGGACAGGGGATTACGAGCAGTACTTC

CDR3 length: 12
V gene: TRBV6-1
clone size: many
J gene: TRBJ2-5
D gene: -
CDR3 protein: CASSPQGETQYF
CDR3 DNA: TGTGCCAGCAGTCCTCAGGGGGAGACCCAGTACTTC

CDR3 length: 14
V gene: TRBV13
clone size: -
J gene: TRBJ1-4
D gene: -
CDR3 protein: CASSTGRANEKLFF
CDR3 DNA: TGTGCCAGCAGCACCGGACGGGCTAATGAAAAACTGTTTTTT

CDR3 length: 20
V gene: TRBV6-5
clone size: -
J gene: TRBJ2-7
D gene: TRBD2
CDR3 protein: CASSSAGPMNTGEGTYEQYF
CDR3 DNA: TGTGCCAGCAGTTCGGCAGGGCCGATGAACACCGGGGAGGGGACCTACGAGCAGTACTTC

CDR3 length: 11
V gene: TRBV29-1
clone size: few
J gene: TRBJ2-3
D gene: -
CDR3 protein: CSGGATDTQYF
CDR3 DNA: TGCAGCGGGGGGGCCACAGATACGCAGTATTTT

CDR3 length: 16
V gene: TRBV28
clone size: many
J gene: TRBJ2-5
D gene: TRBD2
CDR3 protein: CASSSSGRTHQETQYF
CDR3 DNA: TGTGCCAGCAGCTCGAGCGGGAGGACCCATCAAGAGACCCAGTACTTC

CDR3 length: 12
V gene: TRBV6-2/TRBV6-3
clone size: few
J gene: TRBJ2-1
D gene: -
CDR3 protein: CAGGDRYNEQFF
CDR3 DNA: TGTGCCGGGGGAGACAGGTACAATGAGCAGTTCTTC

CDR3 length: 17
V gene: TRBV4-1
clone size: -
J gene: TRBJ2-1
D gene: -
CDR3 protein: CASSQDESATPYNEQFF
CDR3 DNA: TGCGCCAGCAGCCAAGATGAGTCGGCCACCCCTTACAATGAGCAGTTCTTC

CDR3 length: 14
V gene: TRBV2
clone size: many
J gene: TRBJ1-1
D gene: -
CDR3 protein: CATHYRAQNTEAFF
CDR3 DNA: TGTGCCACGCACTACAGGGCGCAAAACACTGAAGCTTTCTTT

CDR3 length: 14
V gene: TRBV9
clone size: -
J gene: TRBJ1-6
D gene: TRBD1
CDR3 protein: CASSPGDRNSPLHF
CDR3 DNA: TGTGCCAGCAGCCCGGGGGACAGAAATTCACCCCTCCACTTT

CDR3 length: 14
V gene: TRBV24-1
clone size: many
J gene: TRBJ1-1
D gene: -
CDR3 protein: CATSDNGRIGEAFF
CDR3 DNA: TGTGCCACCAGTGACAATGGACGGATCGGAGAAGCTTTCTTT

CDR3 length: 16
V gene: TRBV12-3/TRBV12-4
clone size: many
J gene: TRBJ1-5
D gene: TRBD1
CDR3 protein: CASRPGQGAGNQPQHF
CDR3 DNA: TGTGCCAGCAGACCGGGACAGGGGGCAGGCAATCAGCCCCAGCATTTT

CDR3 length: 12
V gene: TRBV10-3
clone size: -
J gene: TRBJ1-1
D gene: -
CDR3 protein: CAIGTLGTEAFF
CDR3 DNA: TGTGCCATCGGGACGTTGGGCACTGAAGCTTTCTTT

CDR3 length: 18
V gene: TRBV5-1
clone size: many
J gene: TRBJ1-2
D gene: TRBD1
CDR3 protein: CASSLAGRFTGGDYGYTF
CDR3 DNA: TGCGCCAGCAGCTTGGCTGGCCGTTTTACAGGGGGCGACTATGGCTACACCTTC

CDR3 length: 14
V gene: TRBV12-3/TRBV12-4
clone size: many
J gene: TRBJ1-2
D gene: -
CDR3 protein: CASSTGQSGYGYTF
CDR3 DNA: TGTGCCAGCAGTACGGGCCAGTCGGGCTATGGCTACACCTTC

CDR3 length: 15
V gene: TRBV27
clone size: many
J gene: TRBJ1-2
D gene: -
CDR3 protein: CASSSIPRDLRGYTF
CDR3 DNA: TGTGCCAGCAGCTCAATACCCAGGGACCTGCGTGGCTACACCTTC

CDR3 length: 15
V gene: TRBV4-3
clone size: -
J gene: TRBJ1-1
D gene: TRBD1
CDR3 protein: CASSQTGTGNTEAFF
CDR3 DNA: TGCGCCAGCAGCCAAACCGGGACAGGGAACACTGAAGCTTTCTTT

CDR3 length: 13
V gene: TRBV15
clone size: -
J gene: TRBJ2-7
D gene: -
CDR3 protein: CATSRDQGYEQYF
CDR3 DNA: TGTGCCACCAGCAGAGATCAGGGGTACGAGCAGTACTTC

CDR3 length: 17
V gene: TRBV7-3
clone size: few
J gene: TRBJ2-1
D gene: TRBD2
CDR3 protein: CASSLRGSGGAVYEQFF
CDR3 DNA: TGTGCCAGCAGCTTAAGGGGTAGCGGGGGGGCCGTATATGAGCAGTTCTTC

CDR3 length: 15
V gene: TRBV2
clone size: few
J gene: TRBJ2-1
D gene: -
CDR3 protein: CASSPDREGYNEQFF
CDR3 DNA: TGTGCCAGCAGCCCCGACAGGGAGGGCTACAATGAGCAGTTCTTC